This TCR beta chain was profiled in a study of cytomegalovirus exposure and HLA in healthy donors. Primers for the PCR totalled 60 Vbeta and 13 Jbeta. TCRdb keeps only in-frame clones here, not all; method: immunoSEQ multiplex PCR. The data hold 190,000 or so clones, with 75% to 85% observed a single time. V was cut by 5 bases and J by 4 bases, with 11 bases left in between. The CDR3 has 13 residues. Germline V gives CDR1 SGHVS, CDR2 FQNEAQ. This clonotype was sampled from a boy younger than 18 in good health and CMV-seronegative. What was sequenced was PBMCs. V usage is TRBV7-8 and J usage is TRBJ1-2; D may be TRBD1 (5 bases). The CDR3 spells CASSPAGIYGYTF. The CDR3, as DNA: TGTGCCAGCAGCCCCGCAGGGATCTATGGCTACACCTTC. Full variable domain (remainder filled in from reference TRBV7-8 and TRBJ1-2): GAGVSQSPRYKVAKRGQDVALRCDPISGHVSLFWYQQALGQGPEFLTYFQNEAQLDKSGLPSDRFFAERPEGSVSTLKIQRTQQEDSAVYLCASSPAGIYGYTFGSGTRLTVV.